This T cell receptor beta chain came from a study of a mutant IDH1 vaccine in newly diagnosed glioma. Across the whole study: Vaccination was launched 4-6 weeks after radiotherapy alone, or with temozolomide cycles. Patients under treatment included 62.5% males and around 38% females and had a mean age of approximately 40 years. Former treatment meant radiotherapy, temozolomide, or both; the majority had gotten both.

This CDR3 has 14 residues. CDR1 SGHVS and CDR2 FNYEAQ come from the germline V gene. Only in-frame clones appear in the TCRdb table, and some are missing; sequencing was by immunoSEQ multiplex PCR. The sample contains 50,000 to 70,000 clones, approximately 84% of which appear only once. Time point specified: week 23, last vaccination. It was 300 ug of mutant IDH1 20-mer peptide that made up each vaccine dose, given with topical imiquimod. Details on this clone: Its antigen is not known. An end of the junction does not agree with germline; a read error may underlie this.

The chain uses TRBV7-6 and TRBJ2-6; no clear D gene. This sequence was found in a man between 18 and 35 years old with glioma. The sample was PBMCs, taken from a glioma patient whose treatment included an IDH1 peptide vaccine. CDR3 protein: CASSLKLGTNVLTF. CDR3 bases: TGTGCCAGCAGCTTAAAACTTGGGACCAACGTCCTGACTTTC.